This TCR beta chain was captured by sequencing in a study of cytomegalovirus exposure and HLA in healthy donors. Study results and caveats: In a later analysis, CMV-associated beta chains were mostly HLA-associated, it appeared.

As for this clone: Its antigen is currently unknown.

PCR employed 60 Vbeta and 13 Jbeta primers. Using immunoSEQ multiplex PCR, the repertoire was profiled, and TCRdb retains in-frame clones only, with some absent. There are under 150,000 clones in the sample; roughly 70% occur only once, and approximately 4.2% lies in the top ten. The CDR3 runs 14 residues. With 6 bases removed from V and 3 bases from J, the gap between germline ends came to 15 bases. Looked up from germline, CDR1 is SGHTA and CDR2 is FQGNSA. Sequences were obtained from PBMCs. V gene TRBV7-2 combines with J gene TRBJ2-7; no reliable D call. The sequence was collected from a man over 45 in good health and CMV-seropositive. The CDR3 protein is CASRSQKESYEQYF. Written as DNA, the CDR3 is TGTGCCAGCAGGTCTCAGAAGGAGAGCTACGAGCAGTACTTC.